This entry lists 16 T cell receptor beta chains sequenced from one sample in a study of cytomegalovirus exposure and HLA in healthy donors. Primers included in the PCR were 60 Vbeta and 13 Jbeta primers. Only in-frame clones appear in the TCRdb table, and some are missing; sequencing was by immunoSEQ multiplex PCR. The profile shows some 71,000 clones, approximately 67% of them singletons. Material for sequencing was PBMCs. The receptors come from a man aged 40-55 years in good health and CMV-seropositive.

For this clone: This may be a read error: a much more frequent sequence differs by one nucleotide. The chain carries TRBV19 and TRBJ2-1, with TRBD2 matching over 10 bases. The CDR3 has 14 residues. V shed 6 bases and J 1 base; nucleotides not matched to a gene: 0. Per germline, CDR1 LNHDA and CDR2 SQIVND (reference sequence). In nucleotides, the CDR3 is TGTGCCAGTAGAGCGGGAGGGTCCTACAATGAGCAGTTCTTC. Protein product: CASRAGGSYNEQFF.

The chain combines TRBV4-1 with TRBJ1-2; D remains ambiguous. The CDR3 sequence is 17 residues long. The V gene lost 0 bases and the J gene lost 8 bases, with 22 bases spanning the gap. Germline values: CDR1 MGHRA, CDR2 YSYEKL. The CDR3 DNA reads TGCGCCAGCAGCCAAGAGTCCTACGGAGGGCCCCTACGAGGCTACACCTTC. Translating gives CASSQESYGGPLRGYTF.

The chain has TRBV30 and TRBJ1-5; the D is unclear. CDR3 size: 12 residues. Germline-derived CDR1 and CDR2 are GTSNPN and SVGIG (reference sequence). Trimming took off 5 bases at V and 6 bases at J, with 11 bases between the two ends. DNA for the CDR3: TGTGCCTGGGGGGAACGGGGTCAGCCCCAGCATTTT. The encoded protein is CAWGERGQPQHF.

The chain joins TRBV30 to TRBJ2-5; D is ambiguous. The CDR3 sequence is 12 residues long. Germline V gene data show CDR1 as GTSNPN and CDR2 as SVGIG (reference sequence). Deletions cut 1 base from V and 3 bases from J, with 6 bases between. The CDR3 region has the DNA TGTGCCTGGAGTGCAAGCAAAGAGACCCAGTACTTC. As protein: CAWSASKETQYF.

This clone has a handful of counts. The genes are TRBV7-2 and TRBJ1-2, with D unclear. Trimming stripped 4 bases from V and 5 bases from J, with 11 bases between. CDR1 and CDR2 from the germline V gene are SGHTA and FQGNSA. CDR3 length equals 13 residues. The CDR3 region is CASSSGSGYGYTF. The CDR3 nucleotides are TGTGCCAGCAGCTCAGGCTCTGGGTATGGCTACACCTTC.

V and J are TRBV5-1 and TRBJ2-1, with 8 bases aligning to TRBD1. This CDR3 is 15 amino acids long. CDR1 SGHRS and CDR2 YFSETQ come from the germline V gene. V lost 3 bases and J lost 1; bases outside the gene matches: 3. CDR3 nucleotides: TGCGCCAGCAGCTCCACAGGGGGGTCCTACAATGAGCAGTTCTTC. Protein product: CASSSTGGSYNEQFF.

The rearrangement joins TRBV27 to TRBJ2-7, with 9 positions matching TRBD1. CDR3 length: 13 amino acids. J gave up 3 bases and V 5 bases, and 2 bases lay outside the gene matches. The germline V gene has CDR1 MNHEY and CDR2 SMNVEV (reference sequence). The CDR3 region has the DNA TGTGCCAGCAGTCCGGGACAGGGCTACGAGCAGTACTTC. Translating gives CASSPGQGYEQYF.

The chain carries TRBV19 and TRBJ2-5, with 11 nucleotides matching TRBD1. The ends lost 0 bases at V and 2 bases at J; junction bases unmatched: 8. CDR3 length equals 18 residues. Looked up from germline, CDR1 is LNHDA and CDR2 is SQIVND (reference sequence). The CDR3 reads CASSIEVTGTGGQETQYF. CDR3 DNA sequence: TGTGCCAGTAGTATAGAGGTGACCGGGACAGGGGGACAAGAGACCCAGTACTTC.

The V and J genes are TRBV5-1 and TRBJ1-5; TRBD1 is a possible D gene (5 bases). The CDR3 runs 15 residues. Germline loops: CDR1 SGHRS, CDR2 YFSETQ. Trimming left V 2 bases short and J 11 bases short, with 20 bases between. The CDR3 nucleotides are TGCGCCAGCAGCTTTGGGACCCCAGGAGGGGATTCCCAGCATTTT. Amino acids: CASSFGTPGGDSQHF.

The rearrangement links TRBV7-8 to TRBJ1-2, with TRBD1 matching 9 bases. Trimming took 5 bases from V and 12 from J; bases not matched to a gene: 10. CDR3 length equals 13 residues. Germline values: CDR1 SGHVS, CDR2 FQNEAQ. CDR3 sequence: CASSPQDRGRHTF. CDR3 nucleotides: TGTGCCAGCAGCCCCCAGGACAGGGGCCGACACACCTTC.

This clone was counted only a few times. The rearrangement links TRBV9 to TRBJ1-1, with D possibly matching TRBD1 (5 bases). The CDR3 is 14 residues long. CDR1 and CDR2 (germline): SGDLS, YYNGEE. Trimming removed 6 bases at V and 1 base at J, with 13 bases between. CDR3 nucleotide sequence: TGTGCCAGCACCATACAGGACGGGAACACTGAAGCTTTCTTT. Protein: CASTIQDGNTEAFF.

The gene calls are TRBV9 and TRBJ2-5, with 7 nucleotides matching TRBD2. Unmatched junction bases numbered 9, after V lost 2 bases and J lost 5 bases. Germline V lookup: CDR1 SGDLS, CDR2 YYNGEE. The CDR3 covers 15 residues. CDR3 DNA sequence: TGTGCCAGCAGCGTCAGCGGGAACCGGGGGGAGACCCAGTACTTC. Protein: CASSVSGNRGETQYF. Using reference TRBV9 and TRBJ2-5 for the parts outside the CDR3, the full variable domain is DSGVTQTPKHLITATGQRVTLRCSPRSGDLSVYWYQQSLDQGLQFLIQYYNGEERAKGNILERFSAQQFPDLHSELNLSSLELGDSALYFCASSVSGNRGETQYFGPGTRLLVL.

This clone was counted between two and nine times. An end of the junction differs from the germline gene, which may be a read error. The CDR3, as DNA: TGTGCCAGCAGAGTAGGGCAGTTCAACACCGGGGAGCTGTTTTTT. This translates into CASRVGQFNTGELFF. This chain uses TRBV9 with TRBJ2-2; D gene unclear. Looked up from germline, CDR1 is SGDLS and CDR2 is YYNGEE. The CDR3 is 15 amino acids.

CDR3 sequence (DNA): TGCGCCAGCAGCAGGGACAGGGGCTACGAGCAGTACTTC. Encoded protein: CASSRDRGYEQYF. V usage is TRBV5-1 and J usage is TRBJ2-5, with 10 bases aligning to TRBD1. Near its end, the DNA agrees better with TRBJ2-7, so the J call may be wrong. Looked up from germline, CDR1 is SGHRS and CDR2 is YFSETQ. This CDR3 is 13 amino acids long.

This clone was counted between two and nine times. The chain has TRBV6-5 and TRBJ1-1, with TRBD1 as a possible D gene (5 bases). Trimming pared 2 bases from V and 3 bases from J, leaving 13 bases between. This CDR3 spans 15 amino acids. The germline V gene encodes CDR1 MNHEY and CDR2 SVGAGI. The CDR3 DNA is TGTGCCAGCAGTTACGGCACAGGCCTGGACACTGAAGCTTTCTTT. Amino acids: CASSYGTGLDTEAFF.

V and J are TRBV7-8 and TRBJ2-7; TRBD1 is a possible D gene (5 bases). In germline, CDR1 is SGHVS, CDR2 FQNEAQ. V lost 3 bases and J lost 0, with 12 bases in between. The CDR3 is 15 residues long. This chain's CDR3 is CASSFNDRSSYEQYF. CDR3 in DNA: TGTGCCAGCAGCTTTAATGACAGAAGCTCCTACGAGCAGTACTTC.